This T cell receptor beta chain is from a study of CD8 T cells in ankylosing spondylitis (dated by TCRdb to the late 2010s). In terms of the full investigation: To find TCR variants linked to disease, the study profiled T cell receptor beta repertoires in ankylosing spondylitis patients and healthy donors. Peripheral blood was sampled, and synovial fluid was also collected from ankylosing spondylitis patients. The full study cohort comprised roughly 24 ankylosing spondylitis patients and approximately 100 healthy donors.

The study at large found these results: Significant enrichment of the disease-linked clones was reported in matched synovial fluid samples from ankylosing spondylitis patients. The disease-linked clones had a CD8+ phenotype and were found at relatively low frequencies in peripheral blood. Some of the motif variants had been reported before in the synovial fluid and blood of reactive arthritis patients, a finding that suggests common disease-initiation mechanisms. A TCR beta motif of fewer than 10 highly homologous amino acid variants appeared characteristic of blood from ankylosing spondylitis patients.

The germline V gene gives CDR1 as MNHEY and CDR2 as SVGAGI. The CDR3 sequence holds 15 residues, the cysteine and phenylalanine included. Only the CDR3 region is kept as DNA, spanning 45 bases read in frame from base 1. Sequencing used an Illumina HiSeq 2500. TCR beta libraries were prepared by quantitative 5'-RACE with molecular barcodes. In the original analysis: A new computational method based on a probabilistic model of VDJ rearrangement was used to identify disease-linked TCR variants. TCRdb reprocessing: public reads trimmed at Q25 with fastp, clones called with MiXCR, in-frame beta chains kept. A single entry per CDR3 protein holds the most common genes and DNA from its merged rows. The V and J calls here are based on TCRdb, not the publication. Present in this sample are hundreds of thousands of distinct CDR3 sequences, roughly 12% of which were seen just once. Approximately 7% of the sample is in the top ten clones.

Of note for this clonotype: Its antigen is not yet known. Germline and junction disagree at one end, which may indicate a read error.

The sample was blood, either unsorted or a sorted T cell fraction (not recorded which). Recombination connected TRBV6-5 to TRBJ1-5; no D gene call is confident. The source is a male donor with ankylosing spondylitis. The DNA is as follows: TGTGCCAGCCGTTACCCTTTGGGCCCTAATCAGCCCCAGCATTTT. It translates as CASRYPLGPNQPQHF.